Below, 2 T cell receptor beta chains from the same sample are listed, as sequenced in a study of beta chain features in type 1 diabetes. Overall study findings and caveats: All four CD4+ subsets from Type 1 diabetes patients carried moderately but significantly shorter TCRB CDR3s.

The authors reverse transcribed all of the isolated RNA, so sequencing captured expressed TCRB transcripts. Clones were read by immunoSEQ multiplex PCR, and TCRdb kept only the in-frame ones, dropping some. Among nearly 700,000 clones listed, roughly 12% were seen once. Antigens for these TCRs are unknown. The sample consisted of naive CD4+ T cells from blood. These receptors were taken from a man aged 18 to 35 with type 1 diabetes.

A word on this clone: This sample includes further DNA sequences coding for the same CDR3. This chain uses TRBV30 with TRBJ2-5; D unresolved. Per the germline V gene, CDR1 is GTSNPN and CDR2 is SVGIG (reference sequence). The CDR3 runs to 11 residues. The germline V and J ends were trimmed by 0 bases and 4 bases, with 3 bases remaining between them. The DNA for the CDR3 is TGTGCCTGGAGTGTTGTAGAGACCCAGTACTTC. Translated, it gives CAWSVVETQYF. The whole variable domain, remainder taken from reference TRBV30 and TRBJ2-5, is SQTIHQWPATLVQPVGSPLSLECTVEGTSNPNLYWYRQAAGRGLQLLFYSVGIGQISSEVPQNLSASRPQDRQFILSSKKLLLSDSGFYLCAWSVVETQYFGPGTRLLVL.

The V call is TRBV27, the J call TRBJ2-5; 15 positions match TRBD2. Germline V gene data show CDR1 as MNHEY and CDR2 as SMNVEV (reference sequence). The CDR3 spans 16 residues. The V and J ends lost 5 bases and 5 bases, in that order; junction bases with no gene match: 6. The CDR3 nucleotides are TGTGCCAGCAGTAACGGACTAGCGGGGGGGCGCGAGACCCAGTACTTC. This sequence encodes CASSNGLAGGRETQYF.